Only a few counts were recorded for the clone carrying this T cell receptor beta chain. The CDR3 extends over 16 amino acids. V dropped 4 bases and J dropped 0; count of bases not matched to a gene: 9. Per germline, CDR1 SGHRS and CDR2 YFSETQ. The data are from a study of T cell repertoires in cytomegalovirus infection. MiXCR, applied by TCRdb to the reads, yields one record per CDR3 protein. The table records more than 150,000 distinct CDR3 sequences, about 28% of them present only once. The sequence came from a human donor in good health (CMV status not recorded). Some clones in this sample may be carry-over from other donors' samples. The sample comprised PBMCs. This chain joins TRBV5-1 and TRBJ1-1, with TRBD1 identical over 7 bases. This CDR3 reads CASSPSTGIVNTEAFF. Here the CDR3 DNA reads TGCGCCAGCAGCCCGTCGACAGGGATAGTGAACACTGAAGCTTTCTTT. Based on the CDR3 plus reference TRBV5-1 and TRBJ1-1, the full variable domain is KAGVTQTPRYLIKTRGQQVTLSCSPISGHRSVSWYQQTPGQGLQFLFEYFSETQRNKGNFPGRFSGRQFSNSRSEMNVSTLELGDSALYLCASSPSTGIVNTEAFFGQGTRLTVV.